This TCR beta chain was sequenced during a study of tumor-infiltrating lymphocytes in primary liver carcinoma. Notes on the study in general: A significantly higher top-250-clone fraction was found in tumors than in blood (p = 0.039).

Out of unsorted whole blood came the blood RNA, and germline DNA was extracted as well. The researchers produced TCR beta cDNA from around 500 ng total RNA with a constant-region primer. Libraries covering TCR beta were generated through three nested multiplex PCR rounds (using a slightly modified ARM-PCR). TCRdb ran MiXCR on the multiplex PCR reads and lists one entry per CDR3 protein. The sample holds fewer than 400,000 distinct CDR3 sequences; 65% are singletons and the top ten take approximately 9.4%. Concerning this clonotype itself: No antigen is known for it. It is likely a read error, because the conserved phenylalanine at the end of the CDR3 is missing.

The sample comprised peripheral blood. The source is a man aged 35 to 55 with primary liver carcinoma and hepatitis B virus infection.

The CDR3 nucleotides read TGTGCCAGCAGCCCAAATGCCCCGACTAGCGGAAAAGAGACCCAGTACCTC. It codes for CASSPNAPTSGKETQYL. The chain recombines TRBV11-2 with TRBJ2-5; 9 bases match TRBD2. Germline CDR1 and CDR2: SGHAT and FQNNGV. The CDR3 spans 17 residues. V lost 5 bases to trimming and J lost 3 bases; unmatched junction nucleotides: 13.